The 23 T cell receptor beta chains in this list originate from one sample, sequenced in a study of response to subunit inactivated influenza vaccine. TCRdb re-called the RT-PCR reads through MiXCR, storing one row per CDR3 protein. The data contain approximately 500,000 distinct CDR3 sequences, approximately 13% of them singletons. The sample consisted of PBMCs from blood, taken roughly 46 days after vaccination. The origin of the receptors is a man in his fifties or sixties who received an inactivated influenza vaccine.

This clonotype was detected ten times or more. The rearrangement uses TRBV20-1 and TRBJ1-5; tentative D call: TRBD1 (6 bases). This CDR3 is 14 amino acids long. V was cut by 4 bases and J by 0 bases, with 10 bases left in between. Germline CDR1 and CDR2: DFQATT and SNEGSKA (reference sequence). The CDR3 spells CSAKGEDSNQPQHF. The CDR3 DNA reads as TGCAGTGCTAAGGGGGAGGATAGCAATCAGCCCCAGCATTTT.

This clonotype was picked up many times. The rearrangement links TRBV12-3 or TRBV12-4 to TRBJ2-1; D is unclear. Trimming took 6 bases from V and 4 from J, leaving 13 bases between them. The CDR3 is made up of 14 amino acids. The CDR3 nucleotides are TGTGCCAGCAGCCGTACAAGACTGTACAATGAGCAGTTCTTC. Translation gives CASSRTRLYNEQFF.

The chain is built from TRBV7-2 and TRBJ2-3; possibly TRBD2 for D (6 bases). Trimming pared 5 bases from V and 3 bases from J, leaving 18 bases between. Germline V gives CDR1 SGHTA, CDR2 FQGNSA. The CDR3 length is 16 residues. CDR3 in amino acids: CASSPRPGLATDTQYF. The CDR3 DNA reads TGTGCCAGCAGCCCCCGACCGGGCCTAGCGACAGATACGCAGTATTTT.

The chain carries TRBV7-9 and TRBJ1-4; D is possibly TRBD1 (5 bases). CDR1 SEHNR and CDR2 FQNEAQ come from the germline V gene (reference sequence). The V end lost 4 bases, the J end lost 5 bases, and 14 bases lay between the germline ends. The CDR3 runs to 15 residues. This CDR3 is CASSSPTAINEKLFF. DNA for the CDR3: TGTGCCAGCAGCTCCCCGACAGCCATCAATGAAAAACTGTTTTTT. Using reference TRBV7-9 and TRBJ1-4 for the parts outside the CDR3, the full variable domain is DTGVSQNPRHKITKRGQNVTFRCDPISEHNRLYWYRQTLGQGPEFLTYFQNEAQLEKSRLLSDRFSAERPKGSFSTLEIQRTEQGDSAMYLCASSSPTAINEKLFFGSGTQLSVL.

The rearrangement links TRBV11-3 to TRBJ2-1, with D possibly being TRBD1 (7 bases). V was pared by 5 bases and J by 7 bases, with 18 bases between. CDR1 and CDR2 from the germline V gene are SGHNT and YENEEA. The CDR3 has 15 residues. DNA for the CDR3: TGTGCCAGCAGCCCCAGGAGGGGGCCAAGGAATGAGCAGTTCTTC. As protein: CASSPRRGPRNEQFF. The entire variable domain, with the rest obtained from reference TRBV11-3 and TRBJ2-1, is as follows: EAGVVQSPRYKIIEKKQPVAFWCNPISGHNTLYWYLQNLGQGPELLIRYENEEAVDDSQLPKDRFSAERLKGVDSTLKIQPAELGDSAVYLCASSPRRGPRNEQFFGPGTRLTVL.

CDR3 loop: CASSDFQSQPQHF. The CDR3 region has the DNA TGTGCCAGCAGTGATTTTCAGTCTCAGCCCCAGCATTTT. This chain connects TRBV2 to TRBJ1-5; D call uncertain. Deletions cut 3 bases from V and 6 bases from J, with 9 bases between. Germline CDR1 is SNHLY and CDR2 is FYNNEI. The CDR3 spans 13 residues.

The chain is built from TRBV7-9 and TRBJ2-4; the D gene is possibly TRBD2 (6 bases). The CDR3 spans 15 residues. The germline gives CDR1 SEHNR, CDR2 FQNEAQ (reference sequence). Trimming removed 5 bases at V and 0 bases at J, with 11 bases between. The CDR3 loop is CASSLIGGAKNIQYF. The CDR3, as DNA: TGTGCCAGCAGCCTTATCGGGGGAGCCAAAAACATTCAGTACTTC.

This clonotype was counted many times. CDR3 region: CSVVRQYTGELFF. The CDR3 nucleotides read TGCAGCGTTGTCCGGCAATACACCGGGGAGCTGTTTTTT. The rearrangement joins TRBV29-1 to TRBJ2-2; D remains unclear. Trimming cost V 4 bases and J 3 bases, with 9 bases left between them. This CDR3 is 13 amino acids long. The germline V gene has CDR1 SQVTM and CDR2 ANQGSEA.

This clonotype was counted at least ten times. The rearrangement uses TRBV4-1 and TRBJ2-5, with TRBD1 identical over 10 bases. This CDR3 region has 15 residues. CDR1 and CDR2 from the germline V gene are MGHRA and YSYEKL. Trimming cost V 0 bases and J 3 bases; bases outside gene matches: 1. The CDR3, as DNA: TGCGCCAGCAGCCAAGATGGACAGGGGGAAGAGACCCAGTACTTC. Translating gives CASSQDGQGEETQYF.

This clonotype was recorded many times. The gene calls are TRBV12-3 or TRBV12-4 and TRBJ2-7, with 11 nucleotides matching TRBD1. V trimming: 5 bases; J trimming: 4 bases; junction bases outside the gene matches: 7. This CDR3 has 15 amino acids. Written as DNA, the CDR3 is TGTGCCAGCAGTCAGAGGACAGGGGGCACTTACGAGCAGTACTTC. Protein sequence: CASSQRTGGTYEQYF.

The rearrangement links TRBV5-5 to TRBJ1-1; D not certain. This CDR3 has 15 amino acids. V was shortened by 1 base and J by 1 base, with 11 bases between the two germline ends. Germline V gene lookup returns CDR1 SGHKS and CDR2 YYEKEE (reference sequence). CDR3: CASSLSGVSNTEAFF. The CDR3 region has the DNA TGTGCCAGCAGCTTGTCTGGGGTGTCGAACACTGAAGCTTTCTTT.

This clonotype came up many times. The chain recombines TRBV20-1 with TRBJ1-1, with a tentative D call TRBD1 (5 bases). This CDR3 contains 15 residues. The V gene's germline CDR1 is DFQATT and CDR2 SNEGSKA (reference sequence). Between the trimmed V and J ends, which lost 4 bases and 10 bases, there was a span of 25 bases. The CDR3 DNA is TGCAGTGCTAATTCCCCAGGGCGTCCCGGAGAAGGAGCTTTCTTT. Translating gives CSANSPGRPGEGAFF.

This clonotype was found a few times. The rearrangement links TRBV4-3 to TRBJ1-1; D gene unclear. Trimming shortened V by 0 bases and J by 10 bases, and 12 bases separated the two germline ends. The CDR3 loop spans 13 amino acids. The germline V gene has CDR1 LGHNA and CDR2 YSLEER. CDR3 loop: CASSQDLRDPAFF. As DNA, the CDR3 is TGCGCCAGCAGCCAAGATCTCCGGGATCCAGCTTTCTTT.

This clonotype occurred a few times. The chain combines TRBV7-2 with TRBJ2-7; 8 bases fit TRBD2. V was pared by 2 bases and J by 0 bases, with 3 bases of the junction left unmatched. Germline loops: CDR1 SGHTA, CDR2 FQGNSA. The CDR3 is 15 amino acids. The CDR3: CASSLTAGGSYEQYF. For the CDR3, the DNA is TGTGCCAGCAGCTTAACCGCGGGAGGCTCCTACGAGCAGTACTTC.

In this sample, this clonotype turned up a few times. The V gene is TRBV7-8, the J gene TRBJ2-2; tentatively, D is TRBD1 (5 bases). V was shortened by 2 bases and J by 8 bases, with 21 bases between the two germline ends. CDR3 length: 17 amino acids. The germline CDR1 and CDR2 sequences are SGHVS and FQNEAQ. CDR3 loop: CASSLQGRRQATGELFF. The CDR3 nucleotides read TGTGCCAGCAGCTTACAGGGCCGCCGCCAGGCAACTGGGGAGCTGTTTTTT.

V usage is TRBV4-3 and J usage is TRBJ2-3, with D possibly being TRBD2 (6 bases). Per the germline V gene, CDR1 is LGHNA and CDR2 is YSLEER. The length of the CDR3 is 15 residues. V dropped 0 bases and J dropped 5 bases, with 12 bases sitting between them. CDR3 bases: TGCGCCAGCAGCCAAGAGTCTTGGGGAGGAGATACGCAGTATTTT. It specifies CASSQESWGGDTQYF.

V gene TRBV14 combines with J gene TRBJ2-3, with D unresolved. V was pared by 0 bases and J by 2 bases, with 3 bases between. The CDR3 length is 13 residues. CDR1 SGHDN and CDR2 FVKESK come from the germline V gene. This CDR3 reads CASSQDLTDTQYF. CDR3 in DNA: TGTGCCAGCAGCCAAGACCTCACAGATACGCAGTATTTT.

This clonotype was seen only a few times. In DNA form, the CDR3 reads TGTGCCAGCAGAAGGGGGTCGTCCCTAAGCGATTACGAGCAGTACTTC. Its translation: CASRRGSSLSDYEQYF. The chain uses TRBV6-2 or TRBV6-3 and TRBJ2-7; TRBD1 is a possible D gene (6 bases). Deletions cut 6 bases from V and 4 bases from J, with 22 bases between. CDR3 length equals 16 residues. Germline assignment: CDR1 MNHEY and CDR2 SVGEGT.

The chain has TRBV24-1 and TRBJ2-2; 9 bases line up with TRBD1. CDR1 is KGHDR and CDR2 is SFDVKD in the germline V gene. This CDR3 region has 15 residues. V trimming: 9 bases; J trimming: 6 bases; junction bases outside the gene matches: 10. CDR3 residues: CATANRDRVAGELFF. CDR3 nucleotides: TGTGCCACCGCGAACCGGGACAGGGTTGCCGGGGAGCTGTTTTTT.

The gene calls are TRBV4-1 and TRBJ2-3, with D possibly matching TRBD2 (5 bases). Trimming cost V 4 bases and J 6 bases, with 14 bases left between them. In germline, CDR1 is MGHRA, CDR2 YSYEKL. The CDR3 is 14 amino acids. DNA for the CDR3: TGCGCCAGCAGCCCAGATGAGGGTAGGGATACGCAGTATTTT. Protein product: CASSPDEGRDTQYF.

V usage is TRBV15 and J usage is TRBJ1-4, with 8 nucleotides matching TRBD1. With V trimmed by 4 bases and J by 3 bases, 7 bases remained unmatched. The CDR3 contains 16 residues. The germline V gene encodes CDR1 LNHNV and CDR2 YYDKDF (reference sequence). The CDR3 loop reads CATSTDRGRANEKLFF. CDR3 in DNA: TGTGCCACCAGCACCGACAGGGGAAGGGCTAATGAAAAACTGTTTTTT. The whole variable domain, remainder taken from reference TRBV15 and TRBJ1-4, is DAMVIQNPRYQVTQFGKPVTLSCSQTLNHNVMYWYQQKSSQAPKLLFHYYDKDFNNEADTPDNFQSRRPNTSFCFLDIRSPGLGDTAMYLCATSTDRGRANEKLFFGSGTQLSVL.

This clonotype was seen a few times. The chain couples TRBV7-9 to TRBJ2-3, with D unclear. The V end was cut by 1 base, the J end by 0 bases, with 11 bases between. CDR3 length: 16 residues. Looked up from germline, CDR1 is SEHNR and CDR2 is FQNEAQ (reference sequence). The CDR3 loop reads CASSLGPDPSTDTQYF. CDR3 nucleotides: TGTGCCAGCAGCTTAGGGCCGGACCCTAGCACAGATACGCAGTATTTT.

The V gene is TRBV15, the J gene TRBJ2-7, with D possibly being TRBD2 (6 bases). CDR3 length: 13 amino acids. Germline assignment: CDR1 LNHNV and CDR2 YYDKDF (reference sequence). Trimming shortened V by 1 base and J by 4 bases, and 8 bases separated the two germline ends. For the CDR3, the DNA is TGTGCCACCAGCAGAGGGGGGGTGTACGAGCAGTACTTC. Translation: CATSRGGVYEQYF.